These 18 T cell receptor beta chains share one sample of origin, sequenced in a study of Ad26.COV2.S vaccination and SARS-CoV-2 variants. The treatment denotes: over 15 received Ad26.COV2.S at low or high dose, single or two shots; 5 received placebo; per-sample allocation not given. Following the first vaccine or placebo injection, samples were taken on day 63. Produced via immunoSEQ multiplex PCR; TCRdb's table is partial and in-frame only. The sample carries about 440,000 clones, around 85% recorded once. The specimen was peripheral blood, collected in a trial of Ad26.COV2.S vaccine versus placebo. These receptors were taken from a person aged 18 to 65 who received the Ad26.COV2.S COVID-19 vaccine or a placebo.

This clone was found once. The chain recombines TRBV19 with TRBJ2-7; 9 bases are a match to TRBD1. The CDR3 sequence is 15 residues long. The germline V gene has CDR1 LNHDA and CDR2 SQIVND (reference sequence). V lost 4 bases and J lost 2; bases outside the gene matches: 6. The CDR3 nucleotides are TGTGCCAGTAGTAGCGCGACAGGGGGAACCTACGAGCAGTACTTC. Translated: CASSSATGGTYEQYF. The complete variable domain, with remaining parts taken from reference TRBV19 and TRBJ2-7, reads DGGITQSPKYLFRKEGQNVTLSCEQNLNHDAMYWYRQDPGQGLRLIYYSQIVNDFQKGDIAEGYSVSREKKESFPLTVTSAQKNPTAFYLCASSSATGGTYEQYFGPGTRLTVT.

This sequence joins TRBV28 and TRBJ2-7; D is ambiguous. V shed 5 bases and J shed 3 bases, with 5 bases lying between them. There are 11 residues in the CDR3. Per the germline V gene, CDR1 is MDHEN and CDR2 is SYDVKM. CDR3 amino acids: CASSPNYEQYF. The CDR3, as DNA: TGTGCCAGCAGTCCGAACTACGAGCAGTACTTC.

The V call is TRBV28, the J call TRBJ1-5; D unclear. The length of the CDR3 is 12 residues. The ends were cut back, 6 bases at V and 9 bases at J, with 12 bases in the middle. Germline CDR1 reads MDHEN; CDR2 reads SYDVKM. The CDR3 DNA reads as TGTGCCAGCAGCTCGTTTTCGTGGCCCCAGCATTTT. Translation: CASSSFSWPQHF.

This clone was picked up a small number of times. The chain couples TRBV10-3 to TRBJ2-7; 10 bases align to TRBD2. This CDR3 comprises 14 residues. In germline, CDR1 is ENHRY, CDR2 SYGVKD. With V trimmed by 7 bases and J by 3 bases, 6 bases remained unmatched. The DNA for the CDR3 is TGTGCCATCACCCGGGCTAGCGGGGGCTACGAGCAGTACTTC. Translation: CAITRASGGYEQYF.

The chain is built from TRBV9 and TRBJ2-3; perhaps D is TRBD1 or TRBD2 (5 bases each). Trimming took 0 bases from V and 5 from J, leaving 16 bases between them. Germline-derived CDR1 and CDR2 are SGDLS and YYNGEE. The CDR3 is 16 residues long. CDR3 coding DNA: TGTGCCAGCAGCGTAGAGGGGAGAGTGCTGGGAGATACGCAGTATTTT. Protein sequence: CASSVEGRVLGDTQYF.

The table lists this clone with a count of one. This sequence joins TRBV7-8 and TRBJ1-2; TRBD1 matches at 7 bases. CDR3 length: 17 residues. Trimming at V came to 5 bases and at J to 0 bases, leaving 12 bases not matched to a gene. Germline lookup yields CDR1 SGHVS and CDR2 FQNEAQ. The CDR3 loop reads CASSRTTGTAANYGYTF. The DNA of the CDR3 is TGTGCCAGCAGCCGAACTACCGGGACAGCAGCTAACTATGGCTACACCTTC.

The count of this clone is one. This chain links TRBV2 with TRBJ1-5, with D perhaps matching TRBD1 (5 bases). V was pared by 6 bases and J by 3 bases, with 15 bases between. Per the germline V gene, CDR1 is SNHLY and CDR2 is FYNNEI. The CDR3 is 15 amino acids. This CDR3 is CASREGGANNQPQHF. The CDR3 coding sequence is TGTGCCAGCAGGGAGGGAGGGGCGAACAATCAGCCCCAGCATTTT.

This clone was seen only once. J is TRBJ2-2 and V is TRBV2; unclear D gene. This CDR3 comprises 12 residues. CDR1 and CDR2 (germline): SNHLY, FYNNEI. V lost 6 bases and J lost 6, with 8 bases in between. The CDR3 DNA reads TGTGCCAGCAGGTCCCCTGCCGGGGAGCTGTTTTTT. Amino acid sequence: CASRSPAGELFF.

The chain has TRBV6-6 and TRBJ1-5, with D tentatively TRBD1 (6 bases). Trimming removed 4 bases from V and 5 bases from J, with 15 bases in between. This CDR3 region has 15 residues. CDR1 and CDR2 from the germline V gene are MNHNY and SVGAGI (reference sequence). CDR3 sequence: CASSLGWGADQPQHF. In DNA, the CDR3 is TGTGCCAGCAGTTTAGGGTGGGGGGCCGATCAGCCCCAGCATTTT.

This clone showed up just once. The chain is built from TRBV7-9 and TRBJ2-1; D not resolved. The V gene's germline CDR1 is SEHNR and CDR2 FQNEAQ (reference sequence). The CDR3 covers 16 residues. V was pared by 1 base and J by 4 bases, with 14 bases between. The CDR3 loop is CASSLGSRLRYNEQFF. In DNA, the CDR3 is TGTGCCAGCAGCTTAGGCTCTAGACTTAGGTACAATGAGCAGTTCTTC.

The chain uses TRBV12-3 or TRBV12-4 and TRBJ2-5; D is unclear. The V end lost 3 bases, the J end lost 1 base, and 6 bases lay between the germline ends. The CDR3 loop spans 13 amino acids. The CDR3 DNA reads as TGTGCCAGCAGTTTCGAATCCCAAGAGACCCAGTACTTC. This gives the protein CASSFESQETQYF.

The chain recombines TRBV7-6 with TRBJ2-1; D is perhaps TRBD1 (5 bases). The CDR3 totals 17 residues. Germline V lookup: CDR1 SGHVS, CDR2 FNYEAQ. The V end lost 1 base, the J end lost 7 bases, and 20 bases lay between the germline ends. The CDR3 DNA reads as TGTGCCAGCAGCTTAGGGTCCTCCCCCCCCAGGGTGAATGAGCAGTTCTTC. This gives the protein CASSLGSSPPRVNEQFF.

The chain carries TRBV20-1 and TRBJ2-1; D gene ambiguous. Germline CDR1 and CDR2: DFQATT and SNEGSKA (reference sequence). V was clipped by 4 bases and J by 5 bases, with 3 bases between them. The CDR3 runs to 10 residues. CDR3 region: CSATNNEQFF. The CDR3 nucleotides are TGCAGTGCTACCAACAATGAGCAGTTCTTC.

The gene calls are TRBV29-1 and TRBJ2-7, with 8 bases matching TRBD1. The V segment lost 6 bases and the J segment 2 bases; nucleotides outside the gene matches: 3. CDR3 length: 12 residues. Germline V gives CDR1 SQVTM, CDR2 ANQGSEA. CDR3 in amino acids: CSVSDRAYEQYF. CDR3 nucleotide sequence: TGCAGCGTCTCGGACAGGGCCTACGAGCAGTACTTC.

The chain couples TRBV30 to TRBJ1-1, with D possibly matching TRBD1 (5 bases). Trimming took 5 bases from V and 4 from J, leaving 14 bases between them. Germline values: CDR1 GTSNPN, CDR2 SVGIG (reference sequence). This CDR3 contains 13 residues. CDR3 region: CAWGWGGGTEAFF. The CDR3 DNA reads TGTGCCTGGGGGTGGGGGGGAGGCACTGAAGCTTTCTTT.

This clone was counted between two and nine times. The chain combines TRBV5-6 with TRBJ1-2; 7 positions match TRBD1. V lost 4 bases, J lost 5 bases, and 8 bases stayed unmatched. CDR1 SGHDT and CDR2 YYEEEE come from the germline V gene. CDR3 size: 14 residues. CDR3 protein: CASSPTGEPYGYTF. CDR3 bases: TGTGCCAGCAGCCCAACAGGGGAGCCATATGGCTACACCTTC.

V usage is TRBV7-9 and J usage is TRBJ1-1; maybe TRBD1 (5 bases). Per the germline V gene, CDR1 is SEHNR and CDR2 is FQNEAQ (reference sequence). CDR3 length: 13 amino acids. Trimming removed 3 bases from V and 4 bases from J, with 9 bases in between. The CDR3: CASSFGTGTEAFF. In DNA form, the CDR3 reads TGTGCCAGCAGCTTTGGGACGGGCACTGAAGCTTTCTTT.

The chain links TRBV27 to TRBJ1-2, with D perhaps matching TRBD1 (6 bases). Between the trimmed V and J ends, which lost 8 bases and 2 bases, there was a span of 33 bases. This CDR3 spans 20 amino acids. From germline, CDR1 is MNHEY and CDR2 SMNVEV (reference sequence). CDR3 in amino acids: CASPSPTSGARPTSNYGYTF. As DNA, the CDR3 is TGTGCCAGCCCATCCCCCACATCAGGGGCCCGACCCACCTCAAACTATGGCTACACCTTC.